Sequencing of this T cell receptor beta chain was carried out in a study of cytomegalovirus exposure and HLA in healthy donors. Germline assignment: CDR1 MNHNS and CDR2 SASEGT. The CDR3 runs to 15 residues. V was trimmed by 8 bases and J by 2 bases, leaving 13 bases between them. The repertoire was sequenced with immunoSEQ multiplex PCR; TCRdb's copy has only in-frame clones and lacks some. The data show 150,000 to 200,000 clones, more than 75% seen once. The sequence was obtained from a young man in good health and CMV-seropositive. The sequenced sample consisted of PBMCs. The V gene is TRBV6-1, the J gene TRBJ2-6, with D possibly matching TRBD2 (5 bases). The CDR3 DNA follows: TGTGCCAGCTACTCAGCGGAGGCTGGGGCCAACGTCCTGACTTTC. Amino acids: CASYSAEAGANVLTF.